In its sample, the clone carrying this T cell receptor (beta chain) was seen many times. The record originates from a study of quantifying T cell responses using KT2 cells. Study background: cDNA was made from DNase-treated RNA using alpha and beta constant primers.

This CDR3 is 16 amino acids long. V shed 0 bases, J shed 0 bases, and the junction held 5 bases outside the gene matches. Germline V lookup: CDR1 DFQATT, CDR2 SNEGSKA (reference sequence). Each cDNA got a UMI-containing oligo ligated at its 3' end. The first PCR ran around 4 cycles with an equimolar RC1.1 and RC1.2 beta primer mix. MiXCR, applied by TCRdb to the UMI-ligation and nested PCR reads, yields one record per CDR3 protein. The table lists around 30,000 distinct CDR3 sequences, about 9.3% of them singletons, with more than 9.5% in the top ten. Fixed numbers of PBMC received varying amounts of KT2 cells.

Input material: PBMCs spiked with cells of the T cell clone KT2. The rearrangement joins TRBV20-1 to TRBJ1-3, with 7 bases that match TRBD1. The sequence was obtained from a human donor. DNA for the CDR3: TGCAGTGCTAGAGATGGGACAGTTAGCTCTGGAAACACCATATATTTT. It codes for CSARDGTVSSGNTIYF.